This TCR beta chain was sequenced in a study of cytomegalovirus exposure and HLA in healthy donors. Study-level background: Falling in the Caucasian-associated ancestry cluster were 80% to 85% of 350 to 400 genotyped donors. Study observations and caveats: Earlier results showed most TCR beta V segments being productive about 87% or about 30% of the time.

The CDR3 length is 16 residues. Germline loops: CDR1 SGHRS, CDR2 YFSETQ. Trimming at V came to 2 bases and at J to 1 base, leaving 3 bases not matched to a gene. This PCR relied on a set of 60 Vbeta primers and 13 Jbeta primers. The repertoire was sequenced with immunoSEQ multiplex PCR; TCRdb's copy has only in-frame clones and lacks some. This table holds 60,000 to 95,000 clones, approximately 80% found once. In regard to this clone: Its antigen remains unidentified.

This chain connects TRBV5-1 to TRBJ2-2, with 9 bases fitting TRBD1. The sequence derives from a man between 65 and 85 years old in good health and CMV-seropositive. The source material was PBMCs. The CDR3 region is CASSFWGQGNTGELFF. CDR3 coding DNA: TGCGCCAGCAGCTTCTGGGGACAGGGGAACACCGGGGAGCTGTTTTTT. Drawing the rest from reference TRBV5-1 and TRBJ2-2, the complete variable domain is KAGVTQTPRYLIKTRGQQVTLSCSPISGHRSVSWYQQTPGQGLQFLFEYFSETQRNKGNFPGRFSGRQFSNSRSEMNVSTLELGDSALYLCASSFWGQGNTGELFFGEGSRLTVL.